This note documents a single T cell receptor beta chain sequence. Study processing details: Nucleated cell counts were estimated from reference gene primer amplification. Sequencing used immunoSEQ multiplex PCR; TCRdb keeps in-frame clones, though not all of them. That table gives V, J and clone size, and the DNA gave D and trimming. The sample has fewer than 7,500 clones, roughly 85% seen once; the top ten hold more than 8.5%. This sample is part of a study of blood T cell repertoires in COVID-19. Overall study: Samples taken during acute and convalescent COVID-19 were collected in the United States, Italy and Spain. The cDNA or gDNA used as material had been derived from T cells, B-cell-depleted T cells, or PBMCs.

Trimming removed 2 bases from V and 4 bases from J; junction bases left unmatched: 2. CDR1 and CDR2 (germline): SGDLS, YYNGEE. The CDR3 extends over 14 amino acids. The specimen sequenced was peripheral blood. The clonotype comes from a human donor with active COVID-19. The donor label of this sample is uncertain. The chain couples TRBV9 to TRBJ2-3, with 9 bases that match TRBD2. The CDR3 reads CASSVRTSADTQYF. CDR3 nucleotides: TGTGCCAGCAGCGTTAGGACTAGCGCAGATACGCAGTATTTT.